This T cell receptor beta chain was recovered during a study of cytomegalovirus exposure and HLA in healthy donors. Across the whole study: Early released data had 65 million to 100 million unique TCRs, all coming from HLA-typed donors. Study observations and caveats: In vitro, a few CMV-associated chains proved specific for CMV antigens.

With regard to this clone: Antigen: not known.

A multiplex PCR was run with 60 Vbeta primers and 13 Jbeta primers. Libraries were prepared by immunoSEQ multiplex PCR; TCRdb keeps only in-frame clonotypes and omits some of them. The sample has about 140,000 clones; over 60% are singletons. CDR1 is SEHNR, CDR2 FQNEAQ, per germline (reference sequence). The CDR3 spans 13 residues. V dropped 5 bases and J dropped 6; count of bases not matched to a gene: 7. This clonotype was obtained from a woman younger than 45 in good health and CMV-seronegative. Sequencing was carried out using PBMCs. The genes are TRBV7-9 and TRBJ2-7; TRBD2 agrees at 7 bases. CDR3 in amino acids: CASSPIGRSEQYF. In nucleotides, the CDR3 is TGTGCCAGCAGCCCCATCGGGAGGTCCGAGCAGTACTTC.